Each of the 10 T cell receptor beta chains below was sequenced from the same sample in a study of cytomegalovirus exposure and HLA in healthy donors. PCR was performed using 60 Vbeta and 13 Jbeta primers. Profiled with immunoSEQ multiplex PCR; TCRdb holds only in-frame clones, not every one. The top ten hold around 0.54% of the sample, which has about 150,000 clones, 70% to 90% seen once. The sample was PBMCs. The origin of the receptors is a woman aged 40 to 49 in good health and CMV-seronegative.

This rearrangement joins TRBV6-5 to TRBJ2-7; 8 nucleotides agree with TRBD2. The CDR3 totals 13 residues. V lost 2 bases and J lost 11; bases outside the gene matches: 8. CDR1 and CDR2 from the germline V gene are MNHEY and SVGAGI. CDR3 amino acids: CASSYPGGVHKYF. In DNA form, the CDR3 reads TGTGCCAGCAGTTACCCCGGGGGGGTACATAAGTACTTC.

This chain's CDR3 is CASSLYTSDGYTF. As DNA, the CDR3 is TGTGCCAGCAGCTTATACACCTCCGATGGCTACACCTTC. The chain combines TRBV7-9 with TRBJ1-2; D gene uncertain. Trimming stripped 2 bases from V and 6 bases from J, with 10 bases between. Germline loops: CDR1 SEHNR, CDR2 FQNEAQ (reference sequence). CDR3 length equals 13 residues.

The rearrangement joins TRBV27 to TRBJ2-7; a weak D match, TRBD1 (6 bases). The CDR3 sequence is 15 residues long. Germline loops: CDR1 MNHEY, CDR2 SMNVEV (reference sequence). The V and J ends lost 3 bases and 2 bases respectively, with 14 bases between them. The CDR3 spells CASSFRGISPYEQYF. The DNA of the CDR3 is TGTGCCAGCAGTTTCAGGGGAATATCCCCCTACGAGCAGTACTTC.

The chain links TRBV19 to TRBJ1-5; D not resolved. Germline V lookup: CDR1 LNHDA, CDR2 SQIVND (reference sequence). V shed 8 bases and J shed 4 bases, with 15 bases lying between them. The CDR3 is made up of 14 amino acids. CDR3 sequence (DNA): TGTGCCAGTGGGCCGGGGTACTCTAATCAGCCCCAGCATTTT. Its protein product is CASGPGYSNQPQHF.

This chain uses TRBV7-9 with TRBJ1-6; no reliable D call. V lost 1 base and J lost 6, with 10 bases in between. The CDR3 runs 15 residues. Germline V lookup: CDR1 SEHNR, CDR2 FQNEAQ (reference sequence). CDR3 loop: CASSLGGDGNSPLHF. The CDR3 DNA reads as TGTGCCAGCAGCTTAGGGGGAGACGGTAATTCACCCCTCCACTTT.

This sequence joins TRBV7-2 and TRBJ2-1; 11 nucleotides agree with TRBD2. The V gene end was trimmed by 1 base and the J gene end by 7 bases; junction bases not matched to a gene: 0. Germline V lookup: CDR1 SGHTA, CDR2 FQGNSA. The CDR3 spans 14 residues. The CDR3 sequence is CASSLGTSGNEQFF. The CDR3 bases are TGTGCCAGCAGCTTAGGGACTAGCGGGAATGAGCAGTTCTTC.

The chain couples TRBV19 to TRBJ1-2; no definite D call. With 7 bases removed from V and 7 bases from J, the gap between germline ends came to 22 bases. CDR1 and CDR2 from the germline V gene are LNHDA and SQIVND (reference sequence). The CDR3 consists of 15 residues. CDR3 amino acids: CASNSGNRRAFGYTF. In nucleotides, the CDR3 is TGTGCCAGTAACTCCGGAAATCGGCGGGCGTTTGGCTACACCTTC.

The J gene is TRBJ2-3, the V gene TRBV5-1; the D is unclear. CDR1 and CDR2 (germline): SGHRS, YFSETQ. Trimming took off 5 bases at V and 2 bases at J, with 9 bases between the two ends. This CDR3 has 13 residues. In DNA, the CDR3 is TGCGCCAGCAGTCAGATAATCACAGATACGCAGTATTTT. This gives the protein CASSQIITDTQYF.

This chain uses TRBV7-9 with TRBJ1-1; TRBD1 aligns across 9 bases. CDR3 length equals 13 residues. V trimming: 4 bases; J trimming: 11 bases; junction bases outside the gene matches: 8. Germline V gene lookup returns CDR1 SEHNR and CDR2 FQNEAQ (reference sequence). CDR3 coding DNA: TGTGCCAGCAGCTATCCGGGGACAGGGTCTGCTTTCTTT. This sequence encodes CASSYPGTGSAFF.

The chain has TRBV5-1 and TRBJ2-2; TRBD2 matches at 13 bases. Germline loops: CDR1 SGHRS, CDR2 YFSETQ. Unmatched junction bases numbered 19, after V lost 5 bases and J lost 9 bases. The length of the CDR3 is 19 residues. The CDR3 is CASSPGLAGVRRPNRELFF. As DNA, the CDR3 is TGCGCCAGCAGTCCTGGACTAGCGGGAGTGAGGCGGCCGAATAGGGAGCTGTTTTTT. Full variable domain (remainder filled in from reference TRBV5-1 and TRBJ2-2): KAGVTQTPRYLIKTRGQQVTLSCSPISGHRSVSWYQQTPGQGLQFLFEYFSETQRNKGNFPGRFSGRQFSNSRSEMNVSTLELGDSALYLCASSPGLAGVRRPNRELFFGEGSRLTVL.